This T cell receptor beta chain comes out of a study of cytomegalovirus exposure and HLA in healthy donors. Study context: The 110 or so validation repertoires used a platform that matched the one used for the 600 to 750 first-cohort repertoires, as a later analysis reported.

The protocol was immunoSEQ multiplex PCR, while the TCRdb copy is restricted to in-frame clones and leaves out a portion. This table has about 160,000 clones, more than 70% appearing once. Study conclusions and caveats: Later, an analysis found that TCR clusters from the first cohort tended to co-occur in the approximately 130 validation repertoires.

The CDR3 length is 16 residues. Germline CDR1 is MDHEN and CDR2 is SYDVKM. V was cut by 6 bases and J by 1 base, with 18 bases left in between. This clone was detected only once. Antigen unknown. Sequencing was done on a sample of PBMCs. The TCR sequence derives from a man aged 25 to 40 in good health and CMV-seropositive. The chain links TRBV28 to TRBJ1-2; TRBD1 might be the D (5 bases). In DNA form, the CDR3 reads TGTGCCAGCAGCCCTGAACAGGTTCCGATTAACTATGGCTACACCTTC. It encodes CASSPEQVPINYGYTF.